This T cell receptor (beta chain) was sequenced during a study of blood T cell repertoires in COVID-19. Across the whole study: Italy, Spain and the United States were the sources of the convalescent and acute COVID-19 samples. Nucleic acid was either cDNA or gDNA, and it came from T cells, B-cell-depleted T cells, or PBMCs.

As processed by the authors: Estimated nucleated cell counts came from reference gene primer amplification. Data came from immunoSEQ multiplex PCR; TCRdb stores just in-frame clones and leaves some out. That table gives V, J and clone size, and the DNA gave D and trimming. The top ten hold approximately 10% of the sample, which has about 46,000 clones, around 89% seen once. The clonotype originates from a middle-aged man with active COVID-19. The sequenced material came from peripheral blood.

The CDR3 sequence: CASSERRMNTEAFF. For the CDR3, the DNA is TGTGCCAGCAGTGAAAGGAGAATGAACACTGAAGCTTTCTTT. The gene calls are TRBV6-1 and TRBJ1-1; D ambiguous. Looked up from germline, CDR1 is MNHNS and CDR2 is SASEGT. The CDR3 runs to 14 residues. V was pared by 2 bases and J by 0 bases, with 7 bases between.